This entry features one T cell receptor beta chain sequence. V lost 0 bases to trimming and J lost 3 bases, with 19 bases between them. Germline V lookup: CDR1 SGDLS, CDR2 YYNGEE. CDR3 length equals 17 residues. Here immunoSEQ multiplex PCR was the method, and the copy in TCRdb shows in-frame clones only, minus some. Here the sample spans approximately 40,000 clones, roughly nine tenths being singletons. This sample is drawn from a study of T cell changes during pregnancy in multiple sclerosis. The sequence came from a female donor with multiple sclerosis, enrolled in a pregnancy study. The sequencing here drew on CD4+ T cells from peripheral blood mononuclear cells, taken before pregnancy. The chain joins TRBV9 to TRBJ2-7; maybe TRBD1 (5 bases). CDR3 amino acids: CASSVGPFGRGIYEQYF. CDR3 nucleotide sequence: TGTGCCAGCAGCGTAGGCCCCTTCGGAAGGGGTATCTACGAGCAGTACTTC.